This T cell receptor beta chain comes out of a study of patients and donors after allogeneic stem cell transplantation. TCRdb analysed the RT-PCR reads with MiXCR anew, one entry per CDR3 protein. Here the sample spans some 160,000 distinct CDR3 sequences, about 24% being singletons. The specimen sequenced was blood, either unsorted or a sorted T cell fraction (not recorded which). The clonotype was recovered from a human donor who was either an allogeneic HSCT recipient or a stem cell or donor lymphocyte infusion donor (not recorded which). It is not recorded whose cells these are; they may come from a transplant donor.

The CDR3 sequence is CASSLLATYNEQFF. CDR3 coding DNA: TGTGCCAGCAGCTTACTAGCAACCTACAATGAGCAGTTCTTC. This chain joins TRBV7-9 and TRBJ2-1, with D maybe TRBD2 (5 bases). This CDR3 spans 14 amino acids. With 2 bases removed from V and 2 bases from J, the gap between germline ends came to 7 bases. From germline, CDR1 is SEHNR and CDR2 FQNEAQ (reference sequence).